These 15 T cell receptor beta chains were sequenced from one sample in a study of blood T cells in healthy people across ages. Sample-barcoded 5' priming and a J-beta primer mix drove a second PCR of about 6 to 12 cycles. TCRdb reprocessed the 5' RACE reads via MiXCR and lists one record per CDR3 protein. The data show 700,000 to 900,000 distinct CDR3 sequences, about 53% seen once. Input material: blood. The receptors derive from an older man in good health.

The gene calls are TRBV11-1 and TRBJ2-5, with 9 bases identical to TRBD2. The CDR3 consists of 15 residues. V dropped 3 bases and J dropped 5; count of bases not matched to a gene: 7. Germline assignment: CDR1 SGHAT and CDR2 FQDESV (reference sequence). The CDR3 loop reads CASSLSTSGHETQYF. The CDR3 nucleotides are TGTGCCAGCAGCTTGTCGACTAGCGGCCACGAGACCCAGTACTTC.

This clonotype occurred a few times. Here the CDR3 reads CSARPQLAGPDEQFF. In DNA form, the CDR3 reads TGCAGTGCTAGACCCCAACTAGCGGGACCCGATGAGCAGTTCTTC. The chain is built from TRBV20-1 and TRBJ2-1; TRBD2 matches at 10 bases. From germline, CDR1 is DFQATT and CDR2 SNEGSKA (reference sequence). The CDR3 loop spans 15 amino acids. The V gene end was trimmed by 2 bases and the J gene end by 8 bases; junction bases not matched to a gene: 9.

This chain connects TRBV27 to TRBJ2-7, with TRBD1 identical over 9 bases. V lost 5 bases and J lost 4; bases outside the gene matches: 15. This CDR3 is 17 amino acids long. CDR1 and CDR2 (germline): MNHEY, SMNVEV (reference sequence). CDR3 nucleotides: TGTGCCAGCAGTCAGAGTCCCGGGACAGGGTTCAGGTACGAGCAGTACTTC. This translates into CASSQSPGTGFRYEQYF.

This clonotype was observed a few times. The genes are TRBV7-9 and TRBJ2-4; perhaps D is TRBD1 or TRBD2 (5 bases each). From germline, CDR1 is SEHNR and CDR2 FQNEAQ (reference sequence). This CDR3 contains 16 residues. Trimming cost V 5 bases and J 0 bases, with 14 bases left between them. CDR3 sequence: CASSPGAFLAKNIQYF. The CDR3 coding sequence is TGTGCCAGCAGCCCCGGGGCTTTCTTAGCCAAAAACATTCAGTACTTC.

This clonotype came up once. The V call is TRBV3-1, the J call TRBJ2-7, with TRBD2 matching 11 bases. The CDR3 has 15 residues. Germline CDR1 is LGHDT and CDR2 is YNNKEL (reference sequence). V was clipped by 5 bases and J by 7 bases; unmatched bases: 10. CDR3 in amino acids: CASSWAGTSGYEQYF. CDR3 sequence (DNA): TGTGCCAGCAGCTGGGCCGGGACTAGCGGCTATGAGCAGTACTTC.

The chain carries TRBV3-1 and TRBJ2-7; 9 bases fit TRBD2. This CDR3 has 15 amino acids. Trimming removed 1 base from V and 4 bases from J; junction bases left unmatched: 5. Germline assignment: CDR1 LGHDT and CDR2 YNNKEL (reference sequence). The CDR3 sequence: CASSQVLAGTYEQYF. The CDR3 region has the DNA TGTGCCAGCAGCCAAGTCCTAGCGGGAACGTACGAGCAGTACTTC.

CDR3 in DNA: TGTGCCAGCAGTTTATACAGCTCACCCCTCCACTTT. Encoded protein: CASSLYSSPLHF. The chain carries TRBV28 and TRBJ1-6, with D hard to call. Germline V gene data show CDR1 as MDHEN and CDR2 as SYDVKM. The CDR3 runs to 12 residues. Trimming pared 1 base from V and 10 bases from J, leaving 5 bases between.

This CDR3 is CASWTGLYTDTQYF. The CDR3, as DNA: TGTGCCAGCTGGACAGGACTCTACACAGATACGCAGTATTTT. The chain uses TRBV3-1 and TRBJ2-3; 7 bases fit TRBD1. The CDR3 contains 14 residues. Germline V gene data show CDR1 as LGHDT and CDR2 as YNNKEL (reference sequence). The trim removed 8 bases at V and 2 bases at J, leaving 7 bases unmatched.

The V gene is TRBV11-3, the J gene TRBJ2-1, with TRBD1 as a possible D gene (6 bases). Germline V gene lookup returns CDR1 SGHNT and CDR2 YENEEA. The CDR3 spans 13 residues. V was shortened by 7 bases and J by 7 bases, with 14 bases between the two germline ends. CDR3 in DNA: TGTGCCAGCAAACCTACAGGGTCGAATGAGCAGTTCTTC. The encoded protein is CASKPTGSNEQFF.

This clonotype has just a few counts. The DNA of the CDR3 is TGTGCCAGCAGCCCCCATAGAGGGGGCCTGCAGTACTTC. Residues: CASSPHRGGLQYF. The chain couples TRBV9 to TRBJ2-5; 7 nucleotides agree with TRBD1. Looked up from germline, CDR1 is SGDLS and CDR2 is YYNGEE. This CDR3 comprises 13 residues. The junction had 11 bases not matched to a gene; V was cut back by 4 bases and J by 11 bases.

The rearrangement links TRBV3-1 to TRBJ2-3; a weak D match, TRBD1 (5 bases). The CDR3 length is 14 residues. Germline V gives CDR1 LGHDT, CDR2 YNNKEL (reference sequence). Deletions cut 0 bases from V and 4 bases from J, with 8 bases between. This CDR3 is CASSQDAGPDTQYF. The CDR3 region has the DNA TGTGCCAGCAGCCAAGATGCAGGGCCAGATACGCAGTATTTT.

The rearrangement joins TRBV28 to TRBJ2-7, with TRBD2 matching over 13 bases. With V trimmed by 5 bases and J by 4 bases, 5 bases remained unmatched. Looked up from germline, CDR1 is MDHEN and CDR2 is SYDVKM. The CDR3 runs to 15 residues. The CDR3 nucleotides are TGTGCCAGCAGTCAAGGGACTAGCGGGATTTACGAGCAGTACTTC. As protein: CASSQGTSGIYEQYF.

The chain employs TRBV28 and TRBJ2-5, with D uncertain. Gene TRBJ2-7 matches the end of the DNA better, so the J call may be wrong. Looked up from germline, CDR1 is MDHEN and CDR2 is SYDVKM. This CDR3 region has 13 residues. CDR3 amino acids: CASSWSTSREQYF. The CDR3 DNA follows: TGTGCCAGCAGTTGGAGCACCTCCCGCGAGCAGTACTTC.

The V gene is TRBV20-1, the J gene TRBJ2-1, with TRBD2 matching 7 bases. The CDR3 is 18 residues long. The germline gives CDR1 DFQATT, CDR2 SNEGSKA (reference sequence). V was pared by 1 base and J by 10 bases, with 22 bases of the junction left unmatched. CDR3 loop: CSARGTFVGGPVGGEQFF. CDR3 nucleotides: TGCAGTGCTAGAGGGACTTTTGTGGGAGGGCCCGTCGGAGGCGAGCAGTTCTTC.

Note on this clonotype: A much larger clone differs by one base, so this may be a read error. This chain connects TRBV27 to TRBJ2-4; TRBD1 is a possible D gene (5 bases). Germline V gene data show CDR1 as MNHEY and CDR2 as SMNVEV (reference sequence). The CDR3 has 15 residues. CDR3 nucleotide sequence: TGTGCCAACAGTTCGCGAAATAGGGGTGGAAACATTCAGTACTTC. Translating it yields CANSSRNRGGNIQYF.